This T cell receptor beta chain was obtained from a study of T cells after yellow fever vaccination. TCRdb reanalysed the 5' RACE reads using MiXCR and keeps one entry per CDR3 protein. This sample yields over 65,000 distinct CDR3 sequences, of which roughly 13% are seen a single time; about 26% belongs to the top ten. Germline trimming cut 5 bases from V and 0 bases from J; bases unmatched to any gene: 5. The CDR3 length is 17 residues. In this sample, this clonotype turned up a few times. The V and J genes are TRBV12-3 or TRBV12-4 and TRBJ1-5; TRBD1 matches 12 bases. Sequences were derived from CD8+ T cells not binding an NS4B(214-222) dextramer, sorted from PBMCs, sampled 20 to 25 days after the first yellow fever vaccination. This receptor was identified in a man between 18 and 35 years old who received the YFV17D yellow fever vaccine. CDR3 protein: CASSAGTGGPSNQPQHF. The CDR3 nucleotides are TGTGCCAGCAGTGCCGGGACAGGGGGCCCTAGCAATCAGCCCCAGCATTTT.